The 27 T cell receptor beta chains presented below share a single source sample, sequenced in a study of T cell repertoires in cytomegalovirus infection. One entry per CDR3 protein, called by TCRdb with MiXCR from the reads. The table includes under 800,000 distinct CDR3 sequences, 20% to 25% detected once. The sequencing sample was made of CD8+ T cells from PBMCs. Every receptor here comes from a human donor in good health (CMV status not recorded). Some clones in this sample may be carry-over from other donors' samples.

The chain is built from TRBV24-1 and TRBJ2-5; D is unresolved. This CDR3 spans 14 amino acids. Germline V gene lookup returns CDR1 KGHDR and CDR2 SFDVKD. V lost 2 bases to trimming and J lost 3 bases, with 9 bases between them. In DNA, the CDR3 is TGTGCCACCAGTGATTCTAGGCTAGAAGAGACCCAGTACTTC. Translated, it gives CATSDSRLEETQYF.

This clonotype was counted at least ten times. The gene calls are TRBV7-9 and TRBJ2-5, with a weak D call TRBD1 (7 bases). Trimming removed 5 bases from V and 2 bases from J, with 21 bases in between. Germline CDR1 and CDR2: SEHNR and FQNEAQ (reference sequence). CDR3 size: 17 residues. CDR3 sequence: CASSARGDRVSQETQYF. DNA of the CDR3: TGTGCCAGCAGCGCTAGGGGGGACAGAGTGTCTCAAGAGACCCAGTACTTC.

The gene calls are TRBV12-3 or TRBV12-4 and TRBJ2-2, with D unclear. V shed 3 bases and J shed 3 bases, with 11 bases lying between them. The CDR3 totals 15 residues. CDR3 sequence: CASSFPPDDTGELFF. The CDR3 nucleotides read TGTGCCAGCAGTTTCCCCCCGGACGACACCGGGGAGCTGTTTTTT.

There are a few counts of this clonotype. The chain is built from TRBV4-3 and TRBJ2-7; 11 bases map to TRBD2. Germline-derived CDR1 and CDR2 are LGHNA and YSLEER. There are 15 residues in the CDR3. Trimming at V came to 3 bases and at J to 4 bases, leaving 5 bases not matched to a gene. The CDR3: CASSQPLAGVYEQYF. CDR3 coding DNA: TGCGCCAGCAGCCAGCCACTAGCGGGGGTTTACGAGCAGTACTTC.

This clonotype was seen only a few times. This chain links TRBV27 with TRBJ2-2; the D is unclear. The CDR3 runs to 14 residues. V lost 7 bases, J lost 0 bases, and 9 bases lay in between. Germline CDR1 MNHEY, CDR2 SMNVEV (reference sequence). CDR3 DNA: TGTGCCAGCACTATAGGGACGAACACCGGGGAGCTGTTTTTT. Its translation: CASTIGTNTGELFF.

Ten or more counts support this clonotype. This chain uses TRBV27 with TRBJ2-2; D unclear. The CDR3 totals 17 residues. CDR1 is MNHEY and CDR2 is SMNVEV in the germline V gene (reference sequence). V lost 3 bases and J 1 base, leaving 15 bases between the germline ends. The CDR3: CASSFATGPMNTGELFF. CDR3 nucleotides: TGTGCCAGCAGTTTTGCCACGGGTCCTATGAACACCGGGGAGCTGTTTTTT.

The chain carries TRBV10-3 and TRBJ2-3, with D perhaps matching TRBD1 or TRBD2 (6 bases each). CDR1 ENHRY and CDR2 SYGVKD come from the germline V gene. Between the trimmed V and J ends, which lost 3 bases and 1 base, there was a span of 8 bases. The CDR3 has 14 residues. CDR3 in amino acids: CAISDRGRTDTQYF. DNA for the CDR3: TGTGCCATCAGTGACCGGGGGCGCACAGATACGCAGTATTTT.

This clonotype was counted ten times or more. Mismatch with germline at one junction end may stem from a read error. The CDR3 protein is CASSLGTGGARTGELFF. CDR3 in DNA: TGTGCTAGCAGCCTTGGGACAGGGGGCGCAAGGACCGGGGAGCTGTTTTTT. The rearrangement joins TRBV7-7 to TRBJ2-2, with 12 bases identical to TRBD1. Germline CDR1 SSHAT, CDR2 FNYEAQ (reference sequence). This CDR3 has 17 amino acids. Looking up the rest from reference TRBV7-7 and TRBJ2-2 gives the full variable domain: GAGVSQSPRYKVTKRGQDVTLRCDPISSHATLYWYQQALGQGPEFLTYFNYEAQPDKSGLPSDRFSAERPEGSISTLTIQRTEQRDSAMYRCASSLGTGGARTGELFFGEGSRLTVL.

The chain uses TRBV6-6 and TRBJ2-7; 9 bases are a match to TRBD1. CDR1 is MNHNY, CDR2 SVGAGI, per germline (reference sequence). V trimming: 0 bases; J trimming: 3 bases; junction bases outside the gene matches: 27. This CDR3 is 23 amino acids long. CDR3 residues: CASSYSRSTSGQGKRKWVYEQYF. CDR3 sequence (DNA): TGTGCCAGCAGTTACTCGCGTTCCACCTCGGGACAGGGAAAAAGAAAATGGGTCTACGAGCAGTACTTC.

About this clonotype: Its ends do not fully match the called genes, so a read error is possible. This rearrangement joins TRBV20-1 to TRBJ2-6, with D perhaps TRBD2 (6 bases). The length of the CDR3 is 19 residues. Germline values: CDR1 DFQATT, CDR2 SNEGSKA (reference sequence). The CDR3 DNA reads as TGCAGTGCTAGAGGGGGGGACCCCCAGACCGGCTCTGGGACCAACGTCCTGACTTTC. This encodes CSARGGDPQTGSGTNVLTF.

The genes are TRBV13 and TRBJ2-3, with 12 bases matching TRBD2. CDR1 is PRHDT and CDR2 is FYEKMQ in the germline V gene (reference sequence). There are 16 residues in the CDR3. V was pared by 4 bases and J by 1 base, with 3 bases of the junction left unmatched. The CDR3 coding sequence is TGTGCCAGCAGCTCTAGCGGGGGGGCGGGCACAGATACGCAGTATTTT. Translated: CASSSSGGAGTDTQYF.

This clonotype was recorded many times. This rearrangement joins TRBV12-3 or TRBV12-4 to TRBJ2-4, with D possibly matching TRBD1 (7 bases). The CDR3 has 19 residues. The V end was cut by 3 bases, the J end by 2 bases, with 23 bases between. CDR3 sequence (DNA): TGTGCCAGCAGTTTGCGGGACAGAGACATAATCCCCACCAAAAACATTCAGTACTTC. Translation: CASSLRDRDIIPTKNIQYF.

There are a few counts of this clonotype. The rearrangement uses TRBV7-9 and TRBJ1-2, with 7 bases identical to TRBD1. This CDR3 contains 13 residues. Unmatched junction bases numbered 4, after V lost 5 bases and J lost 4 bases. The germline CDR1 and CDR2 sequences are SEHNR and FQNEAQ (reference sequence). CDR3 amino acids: CASSVRDSYGYTF. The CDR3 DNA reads TGTGCCAGCAGCGTCCGGGACAGCTATGGCTACACCTTC.

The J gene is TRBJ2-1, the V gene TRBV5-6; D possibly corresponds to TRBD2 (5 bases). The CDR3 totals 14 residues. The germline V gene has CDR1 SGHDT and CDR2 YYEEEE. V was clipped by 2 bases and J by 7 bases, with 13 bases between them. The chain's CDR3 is CASSFSPGSNEQFF. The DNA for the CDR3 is TGTGCCAGCAGCTTTAGCCCGGGGAGTAATGAGCAGTTCTTC.

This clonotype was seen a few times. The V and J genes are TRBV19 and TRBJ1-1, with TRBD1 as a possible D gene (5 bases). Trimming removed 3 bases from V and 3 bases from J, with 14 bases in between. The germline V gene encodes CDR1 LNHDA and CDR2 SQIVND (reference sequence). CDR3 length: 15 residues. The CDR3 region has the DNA TGTGCCAGTAGTATTATCCGGGGACCCTACACTGAAGCTTTCTTT. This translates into CASSIIRGPYTEAFF.

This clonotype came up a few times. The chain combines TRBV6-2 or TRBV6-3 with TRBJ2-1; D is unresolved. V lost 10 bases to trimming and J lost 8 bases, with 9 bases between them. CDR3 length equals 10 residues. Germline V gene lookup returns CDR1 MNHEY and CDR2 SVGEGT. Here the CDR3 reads CATVGDEQFF. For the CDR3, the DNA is TGTGCCACCGTCGGCGATGAGCAGTTCTTC.

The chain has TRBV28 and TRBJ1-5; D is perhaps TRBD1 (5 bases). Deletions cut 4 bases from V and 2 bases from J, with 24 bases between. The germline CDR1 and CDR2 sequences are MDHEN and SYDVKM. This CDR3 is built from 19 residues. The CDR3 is CASSSYRMGEGGGNQPQHF. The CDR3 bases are TGTGCCAGCAGTTCCTACCGAATGGGGGAGGGAGGGGGCAATCAGCCCCAGCATTTT.

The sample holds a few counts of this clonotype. The DNA of the CDR3 is TGTGCCAGCAGTTTTTCGGTAGATGAAGCTTTCTTT. This translates into CASSFSVDEAFF. V and J are TRBV12-3 or TRBV12-4 and TRBJ1-1; D ambiguous. This CDR3 contains 12 residues. Trimming removed 3 bases at V and 7 bases at J, with 9 bases between.

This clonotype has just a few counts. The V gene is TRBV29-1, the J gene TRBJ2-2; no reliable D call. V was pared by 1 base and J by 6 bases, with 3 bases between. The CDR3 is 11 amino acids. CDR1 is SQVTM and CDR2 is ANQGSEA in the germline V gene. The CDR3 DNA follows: TGCAGCGTTGAAGCTTCCGGGGAGCTGTTTTTT. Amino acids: CSVEASGELFF.

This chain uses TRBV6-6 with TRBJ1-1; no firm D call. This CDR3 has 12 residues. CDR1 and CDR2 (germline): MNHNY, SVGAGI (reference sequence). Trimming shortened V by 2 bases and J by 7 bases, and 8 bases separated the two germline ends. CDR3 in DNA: TGTGCCAGCAGTTACCCCACCCGTGAAGCTTTCTTT. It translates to CASSYPTREAFF.

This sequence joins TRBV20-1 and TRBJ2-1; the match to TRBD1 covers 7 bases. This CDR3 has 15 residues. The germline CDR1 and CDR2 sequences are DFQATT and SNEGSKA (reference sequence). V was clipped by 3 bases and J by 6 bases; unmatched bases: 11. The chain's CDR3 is CSARVGQGELNEQFF. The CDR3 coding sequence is TGCAGTGCTAGGGTGGGCCAGGGGGAACTCAATGAGCAGTTCTTC.

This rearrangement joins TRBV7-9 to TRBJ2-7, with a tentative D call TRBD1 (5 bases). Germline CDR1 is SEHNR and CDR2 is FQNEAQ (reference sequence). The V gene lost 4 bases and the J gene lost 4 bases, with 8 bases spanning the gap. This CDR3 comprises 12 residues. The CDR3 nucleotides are TGTGCCAGCAGCTCGACAGAATACGAGCAGTACGTC. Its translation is CASSSTEYEQYV.

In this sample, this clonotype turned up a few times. This CDR3 is CASSYLRGDGYTF. In DNA, the CDR3 is TGTGCCAGCAGTTACCTCAGGGGTGACGGCTACACCTTC. The chain uses TRBV6-2 or TRBV6-3 and TRBJ1-2; D possibly corresponds to TRBD1 (6 bases). V lost 2 bases and J lost 8, with 12 bases in between. The CDR3 totals 13 residues. Germline CDR1 reads MNHEY; CDR2 reads SVGEGT.

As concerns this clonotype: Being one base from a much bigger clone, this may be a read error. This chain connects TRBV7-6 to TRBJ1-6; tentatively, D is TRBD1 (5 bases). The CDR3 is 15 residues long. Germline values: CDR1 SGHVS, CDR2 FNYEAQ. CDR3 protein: CASSLEDSYNSPFHF. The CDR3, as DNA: TGTGCCAGCAGCTTAGAAGACAGCTATAATTCACCCTTCCACTTT.

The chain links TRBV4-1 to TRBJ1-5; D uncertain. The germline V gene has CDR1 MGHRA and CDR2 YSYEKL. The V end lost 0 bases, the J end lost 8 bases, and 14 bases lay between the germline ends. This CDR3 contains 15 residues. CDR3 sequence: CASSQDHRFPEPQHF. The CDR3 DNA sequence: TGCGCCAGCAGCCAAGATCATAGGTTTCCGGAGCCCCAGCATTTT.

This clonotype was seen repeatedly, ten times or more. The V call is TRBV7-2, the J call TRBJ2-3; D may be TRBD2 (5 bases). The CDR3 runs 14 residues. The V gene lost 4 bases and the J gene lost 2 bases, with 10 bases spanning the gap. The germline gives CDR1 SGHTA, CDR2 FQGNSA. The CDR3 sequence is CASSSEGVTDTQYF. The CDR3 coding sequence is TGTGCCAGCAGCTCAGAGGGAGTCACAGATACGCAGTATTTT.

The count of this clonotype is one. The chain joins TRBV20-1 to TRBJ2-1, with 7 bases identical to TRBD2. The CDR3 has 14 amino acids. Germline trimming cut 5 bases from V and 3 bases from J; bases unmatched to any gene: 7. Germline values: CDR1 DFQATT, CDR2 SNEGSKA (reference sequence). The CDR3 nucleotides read TGCAGTGCTCTTACGGCGGGGGTCTACAATGAGCAGTTCTTC. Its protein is CSALTAGVYNEQFF.